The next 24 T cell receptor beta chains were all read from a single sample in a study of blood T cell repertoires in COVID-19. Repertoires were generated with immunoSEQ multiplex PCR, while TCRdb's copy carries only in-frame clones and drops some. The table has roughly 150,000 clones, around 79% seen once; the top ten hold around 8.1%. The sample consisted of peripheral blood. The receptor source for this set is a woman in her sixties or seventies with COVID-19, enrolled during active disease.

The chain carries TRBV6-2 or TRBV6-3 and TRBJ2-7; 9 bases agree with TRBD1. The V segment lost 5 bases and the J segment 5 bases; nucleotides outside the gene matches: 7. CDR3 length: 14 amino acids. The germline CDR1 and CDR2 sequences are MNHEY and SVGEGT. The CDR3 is CASSLNRGPNEQYV. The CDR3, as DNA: TGTGCCAGCAGTCTCAACAGGGGGCCCAACGAGCAGTACGTC.

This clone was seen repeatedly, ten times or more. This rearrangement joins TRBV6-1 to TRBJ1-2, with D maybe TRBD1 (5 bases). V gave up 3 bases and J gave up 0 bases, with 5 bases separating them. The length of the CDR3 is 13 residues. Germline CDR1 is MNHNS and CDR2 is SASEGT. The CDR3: CASSDRANYGYTF. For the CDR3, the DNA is TGTGCCAGCAGTGACAGGGCTAACTATGGCTACACCTTC.

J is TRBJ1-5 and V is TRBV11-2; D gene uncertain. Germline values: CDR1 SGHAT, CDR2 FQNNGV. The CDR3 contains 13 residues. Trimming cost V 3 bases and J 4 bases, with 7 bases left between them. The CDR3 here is CASSLGANQPQHF. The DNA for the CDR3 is TGTGCCAGCAGCTTGGGCGCAAATCAGCCCCAGCATTTT.

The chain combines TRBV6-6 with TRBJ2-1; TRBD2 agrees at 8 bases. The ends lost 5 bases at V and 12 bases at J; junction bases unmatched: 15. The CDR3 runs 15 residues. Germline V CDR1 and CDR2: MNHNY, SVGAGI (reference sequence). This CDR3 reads CASSPREGSGQGQFF. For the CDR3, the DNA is TGTGCCAGCAGTCCCCGGGAGGGTAGCGGACAAGGGCAGTTCTTC.

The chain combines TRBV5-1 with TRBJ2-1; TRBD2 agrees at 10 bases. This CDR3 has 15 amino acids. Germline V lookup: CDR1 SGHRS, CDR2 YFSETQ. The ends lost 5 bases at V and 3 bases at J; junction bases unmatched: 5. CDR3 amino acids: CASSPSGRIYNEQFF. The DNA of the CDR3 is TGCGCCAGCAGTCCTAGCGGGAGAATCTACAATGAGCAGTTCTTC.

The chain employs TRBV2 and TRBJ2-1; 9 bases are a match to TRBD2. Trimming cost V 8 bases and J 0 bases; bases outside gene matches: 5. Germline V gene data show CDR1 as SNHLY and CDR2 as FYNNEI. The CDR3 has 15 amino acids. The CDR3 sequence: CASRVSGGSYNEQFF. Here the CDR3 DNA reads TGTGCCAGCCGGGTTAGCGGGGGCTCCTACAATGAGCAGTTCTTC.

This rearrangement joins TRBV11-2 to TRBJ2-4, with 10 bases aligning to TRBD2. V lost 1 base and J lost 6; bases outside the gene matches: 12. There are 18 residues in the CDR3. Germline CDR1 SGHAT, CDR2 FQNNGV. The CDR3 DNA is TGTGCCAGCAGCTTAGTAGCCCCTAGCGGGAGCGGGAGAAACATTCAGTACTTC. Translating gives CASSLVAPSGSGRNIQYF.

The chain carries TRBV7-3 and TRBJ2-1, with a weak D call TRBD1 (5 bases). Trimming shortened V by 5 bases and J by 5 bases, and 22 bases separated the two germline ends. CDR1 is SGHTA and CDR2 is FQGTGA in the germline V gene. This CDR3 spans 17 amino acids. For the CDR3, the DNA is TGTGCCAGCAGCCCCCTCCTGGCCAGGGTAGTCAACAATGAGCAGTTCTTC. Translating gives CASSPLLARVVNNEQFF.

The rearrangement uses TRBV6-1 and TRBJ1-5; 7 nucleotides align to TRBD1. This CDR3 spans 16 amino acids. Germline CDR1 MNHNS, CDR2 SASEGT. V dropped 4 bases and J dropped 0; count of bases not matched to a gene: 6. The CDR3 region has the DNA TGTGCCAGCAGTGTGGGACAGACGTATAGCAATCAGCCCCAGCATTTT. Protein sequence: CASSVGQTYSNQPQHF.

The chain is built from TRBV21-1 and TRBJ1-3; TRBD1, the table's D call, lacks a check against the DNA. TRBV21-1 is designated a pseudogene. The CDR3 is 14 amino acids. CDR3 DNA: TGTGCCAGGGGCAGGCCACGCTCTGGAAACACCATATATTTT. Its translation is CARGRPRSGNTIYF.

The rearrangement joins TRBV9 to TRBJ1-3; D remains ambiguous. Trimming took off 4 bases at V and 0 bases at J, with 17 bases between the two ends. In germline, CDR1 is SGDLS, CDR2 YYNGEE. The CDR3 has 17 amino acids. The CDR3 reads CASSIKDAGISGNTIYF. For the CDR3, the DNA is TGTGCCAGCAGCATAAAGGACGCCGGGATCTCTGGAAACACCATATATTTT.

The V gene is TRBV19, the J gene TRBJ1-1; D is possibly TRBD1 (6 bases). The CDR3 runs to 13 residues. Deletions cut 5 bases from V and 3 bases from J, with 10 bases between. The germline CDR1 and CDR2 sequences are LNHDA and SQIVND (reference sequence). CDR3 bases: TGTGCCAGTAGTCAGGGGCCCTACACTGAAGCTTTCTTT. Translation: CASSQGPYTEAFF.

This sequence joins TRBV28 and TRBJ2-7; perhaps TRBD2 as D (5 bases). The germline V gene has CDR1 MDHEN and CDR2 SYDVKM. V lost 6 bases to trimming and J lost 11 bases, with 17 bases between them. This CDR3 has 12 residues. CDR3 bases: TGTGCCAGCAGCTCCGGGATGCAGGAGAAGTACGTC. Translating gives CASSSGMQEKYV.

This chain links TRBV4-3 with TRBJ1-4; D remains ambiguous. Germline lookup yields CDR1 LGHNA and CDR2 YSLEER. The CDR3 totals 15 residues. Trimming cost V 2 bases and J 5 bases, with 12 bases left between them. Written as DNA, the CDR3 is TGCGCCAGCAGCCAATTGATGGGGAGAAATGAAAAACTGTTTTTT. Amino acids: CASSQLMGRNEKLFF.

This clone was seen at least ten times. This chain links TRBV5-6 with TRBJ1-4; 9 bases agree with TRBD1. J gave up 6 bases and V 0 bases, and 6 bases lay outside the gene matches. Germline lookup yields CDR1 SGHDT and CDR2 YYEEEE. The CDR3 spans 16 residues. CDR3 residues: CASSLATGGKDEKLFF. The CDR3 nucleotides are TGTGCCAGCAGCTTGGCCACAGGGGGCAAGGATGAAAAACTGTTTTTT.

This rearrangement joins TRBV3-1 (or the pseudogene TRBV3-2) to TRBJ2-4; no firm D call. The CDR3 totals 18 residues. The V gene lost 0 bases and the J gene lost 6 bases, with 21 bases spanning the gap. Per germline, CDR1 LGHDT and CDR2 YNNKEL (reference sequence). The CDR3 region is CASSQDFITFPSGNIQYF. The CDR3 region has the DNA TGTGCCAGCAGCCAAGATTTTATAACTTTCCCCTCGGGAAACATTCAGTACTTC.

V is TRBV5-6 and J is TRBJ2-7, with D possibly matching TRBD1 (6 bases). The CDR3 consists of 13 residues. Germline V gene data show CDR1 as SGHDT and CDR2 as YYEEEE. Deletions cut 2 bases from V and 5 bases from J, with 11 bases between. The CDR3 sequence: CASSFHRVHEQYV. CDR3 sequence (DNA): TGTGCCAGCAGCTTCCACAGGGTCCACGAGCAGTACGTC.

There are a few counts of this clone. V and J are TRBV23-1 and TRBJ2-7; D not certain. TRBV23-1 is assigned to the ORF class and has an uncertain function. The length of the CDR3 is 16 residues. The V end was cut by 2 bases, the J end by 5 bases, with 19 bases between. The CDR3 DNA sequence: TGCGCCAGCAGTCAACCCCTTCCACAGACGATAAACGAGCAGTACTTC. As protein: CASSQPLPQTINEQYF.

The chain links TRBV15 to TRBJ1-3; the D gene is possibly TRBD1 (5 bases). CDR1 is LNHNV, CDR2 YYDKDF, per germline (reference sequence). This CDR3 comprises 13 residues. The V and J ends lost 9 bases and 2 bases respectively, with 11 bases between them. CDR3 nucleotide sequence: TGTGCCACGGGACTCGGGCCTGGAAACACCATATATTTT. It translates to CATGLGPGNTIYF.

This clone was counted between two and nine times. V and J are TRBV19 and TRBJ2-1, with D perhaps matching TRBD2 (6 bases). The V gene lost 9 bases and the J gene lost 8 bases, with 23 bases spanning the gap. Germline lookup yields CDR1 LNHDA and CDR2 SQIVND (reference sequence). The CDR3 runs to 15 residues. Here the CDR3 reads CASARTIRRGDEQFF. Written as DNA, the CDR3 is TGTGCCAGCGCCAGGACTATACGCCGAGGTGATGAGCAGTTCTTC. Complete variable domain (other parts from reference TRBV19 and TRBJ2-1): DGGITQSPKYLFRKEGQNVTLSCEQNLNHDAMYWYRQDPGQGLRLIYYSQIVNDFQKGDIAEGYSVSREKKESFPLTVTSAQKNPTAFYLCASARTIRRGDEQFFGPGTRLTVL.

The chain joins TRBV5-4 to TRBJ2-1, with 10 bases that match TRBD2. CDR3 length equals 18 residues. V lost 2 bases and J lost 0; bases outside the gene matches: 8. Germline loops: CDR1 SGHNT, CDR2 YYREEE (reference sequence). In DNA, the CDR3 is TGTGCCAGCAGCTTTGGGGGACTAGCGCGTAACTCCTACAATGAGCAGTTCTTC. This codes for CASSFGGLARNSYNEQFF.

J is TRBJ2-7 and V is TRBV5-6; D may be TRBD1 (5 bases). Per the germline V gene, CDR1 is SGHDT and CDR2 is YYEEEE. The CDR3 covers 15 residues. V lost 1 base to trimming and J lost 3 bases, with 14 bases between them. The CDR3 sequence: CASSLTGDFNYEQYF. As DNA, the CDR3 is TGTGCCAGCAGCTTGACAGGTGACTTCAACTACGAGCAGTACTTC.

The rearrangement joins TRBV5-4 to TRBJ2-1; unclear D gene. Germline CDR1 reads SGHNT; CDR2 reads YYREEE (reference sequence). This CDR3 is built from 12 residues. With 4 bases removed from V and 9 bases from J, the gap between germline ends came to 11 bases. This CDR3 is CASSVDLLEQFF. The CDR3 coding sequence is TGTGCCAGCAGCGTCGACTTGCTTGAGCAGTTCTTC.

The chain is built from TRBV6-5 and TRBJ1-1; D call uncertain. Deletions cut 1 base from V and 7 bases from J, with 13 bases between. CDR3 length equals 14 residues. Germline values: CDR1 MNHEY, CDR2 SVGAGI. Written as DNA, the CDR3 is TGTGCCAGCAGTTACTTACGGGGTGGAGATGAAGCTTTCTTT. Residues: CASSYLRGGDEAFF.